Given below is one T cell receptor beta chain in context. Antigen specificity is unknown. Samples came from axillary lymph nodes draining the breast cancer. The data derive from a study of breast tumors, draining lymph nodes, adjacent tissues. Findings and caveats of the study: Findings are consistent with lymph node origin and intratumoral expansion of most tumor T cells.

TCRdb re-analysed the multiplex PCR reads in MiXCR, keeping a single row per CDR3 protein. Among 250,000 or so distinct CDR3 sequences listed, 30% were seen once. J gave up 0 bases and V 5 bases, and 22 bases lay outside the gene matches. The CDR3 spans 21 residues. From germline, CDR1 is SGHTA and CDR2 FQGNSA. Sequencing was done on a sample of axillary lymph node tissue. The TCR was taken from a female donor with breast cancer. Some clones in this sample may be carry-over from other donors' samples. This chain links TRBV7-2 with TRBJ1-5; 7 bases match TRBD1. The DNA for the CDR3 is TGTGCCAGCAGCGGAGAAGTACGTTTGCGGGCAGGGGGATATAGCAATCAGCCCCAGCATTTT. This translates into CASSGEVRLRAGGYSNQPQHF.